The text below deals with one TCR beta chain. These data originate in a study of technical replicates of blood from a few donors. Sequencing was performed with immunoSEQ multiplex PCR; in TCRdb, only in-frame clones are kept and a portion is missing. Here the sample spans under 80,000 clones, just under 90% being singletons. This CDR3 has 15 amino acids. Per the germline V gene, CDR1 is LNHDA and CDR2 is SQIVND (reference sequence). V dropped 6 bases and J dropped 7 bases, with 22 bases sitting between them. The V and J genes are TRBV19 and TRBJ2-7; a weak D match, TRBD2 (6 bases). The sequence was collected from a human donor in good health. Some clones in this sample may be carry-over from other donors' samples. The sequenced sample consisted of PBMCs. CDR3 coding DNA: TGTGCCAGTAGCCGTGTCGGGACTGGGACTTTTGAGCAGTACTTC. Translation: CASSRVGTGTFEQYF.